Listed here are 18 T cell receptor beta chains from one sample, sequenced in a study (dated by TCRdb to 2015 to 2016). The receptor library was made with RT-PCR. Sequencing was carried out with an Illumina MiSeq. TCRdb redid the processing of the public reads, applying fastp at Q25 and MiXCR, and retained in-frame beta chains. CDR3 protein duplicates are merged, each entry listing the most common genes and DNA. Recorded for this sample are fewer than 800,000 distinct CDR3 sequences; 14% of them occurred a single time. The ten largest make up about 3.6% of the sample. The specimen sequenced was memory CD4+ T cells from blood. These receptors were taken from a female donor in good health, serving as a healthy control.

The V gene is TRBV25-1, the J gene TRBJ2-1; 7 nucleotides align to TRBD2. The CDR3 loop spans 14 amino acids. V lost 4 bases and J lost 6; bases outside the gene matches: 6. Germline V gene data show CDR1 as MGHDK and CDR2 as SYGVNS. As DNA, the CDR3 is TGTGCCAGCAGTGGGACCGCGGGAGCCAATGAGCAGTTCTTC. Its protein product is CASSGTAGANEQFF.

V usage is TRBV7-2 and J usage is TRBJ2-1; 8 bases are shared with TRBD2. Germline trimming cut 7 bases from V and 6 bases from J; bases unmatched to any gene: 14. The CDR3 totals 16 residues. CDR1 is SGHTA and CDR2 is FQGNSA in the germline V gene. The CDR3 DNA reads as TGTGCCAGCAAGGTTTCCGGGACTAGTGGAATCAATGAGCAGTTCTTC. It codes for CASKVSGTSGINEQFF.

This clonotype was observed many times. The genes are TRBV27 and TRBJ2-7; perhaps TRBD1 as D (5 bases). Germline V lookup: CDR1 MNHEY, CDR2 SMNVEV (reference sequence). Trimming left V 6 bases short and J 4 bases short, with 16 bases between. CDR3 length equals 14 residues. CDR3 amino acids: CASSRGESGYEQYF. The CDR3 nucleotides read TGTGCCAGCAGCCGTGGGGAATCAGGGTACGAGCAGTACTTC.

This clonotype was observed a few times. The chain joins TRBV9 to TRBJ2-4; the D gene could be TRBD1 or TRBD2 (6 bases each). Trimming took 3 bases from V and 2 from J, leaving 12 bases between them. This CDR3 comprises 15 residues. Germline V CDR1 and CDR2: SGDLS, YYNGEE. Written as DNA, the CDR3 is TGTGCCAGCAGCGCCGAAGGGGGGACCAAAAACATTCAGTACTTC. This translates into CASSAEGGTKNIQYF.

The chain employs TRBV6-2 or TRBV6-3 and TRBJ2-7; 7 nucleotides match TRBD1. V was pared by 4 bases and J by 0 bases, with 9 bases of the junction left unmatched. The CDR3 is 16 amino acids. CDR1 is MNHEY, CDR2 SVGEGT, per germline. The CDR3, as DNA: TGTGCCAGCAGTTGGGACAGCACACTTTTCTCCTACGAGCAGTACTTC. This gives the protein CASSWDSTLFSYEQYF.

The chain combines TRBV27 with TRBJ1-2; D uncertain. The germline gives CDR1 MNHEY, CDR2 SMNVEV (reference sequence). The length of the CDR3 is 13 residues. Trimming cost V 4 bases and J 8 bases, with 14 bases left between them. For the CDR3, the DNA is TGTGCCAGCAGTTCGTTCGGGGAGGGCGGCTACACCTTC. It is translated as CASSSFGEGGYTF.

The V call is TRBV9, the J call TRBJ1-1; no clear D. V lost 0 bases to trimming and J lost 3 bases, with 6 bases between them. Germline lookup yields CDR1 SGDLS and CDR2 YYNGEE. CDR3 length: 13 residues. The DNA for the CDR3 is TGTGCCAGCAGCGTAGAGGTGTACACTGAAGCTTTCTTT. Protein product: CASSVEVYTEAFF. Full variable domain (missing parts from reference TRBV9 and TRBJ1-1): DSGVTQTPKHLITATGQRVTLRCSPRSGDLSVYWYQQSLDQGLQFLIQYYNGEERAKGNILERFSAQQFPDLHSELNLSSLELGDSALYFCASSVEVYTEAFFGQGTRLTVV.

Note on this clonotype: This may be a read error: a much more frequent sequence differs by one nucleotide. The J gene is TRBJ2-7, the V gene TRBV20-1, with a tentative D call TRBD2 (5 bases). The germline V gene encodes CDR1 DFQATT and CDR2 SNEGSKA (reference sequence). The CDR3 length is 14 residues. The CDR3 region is CSTRVQPSGYEQYF. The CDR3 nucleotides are TGCAGTACTAGAGTGCAGCCATCGGGCTACGAGCAGTACTTC.

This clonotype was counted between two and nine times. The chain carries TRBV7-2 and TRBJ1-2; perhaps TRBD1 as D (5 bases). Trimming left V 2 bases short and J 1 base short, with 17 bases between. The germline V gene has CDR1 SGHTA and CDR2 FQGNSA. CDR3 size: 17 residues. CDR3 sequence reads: CASSLYPRGQINYGYTF. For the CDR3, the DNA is TGTGCCAGCAGCTTATATCCCCGGGGCCAGATTAACTATGGCTACACCTTC.

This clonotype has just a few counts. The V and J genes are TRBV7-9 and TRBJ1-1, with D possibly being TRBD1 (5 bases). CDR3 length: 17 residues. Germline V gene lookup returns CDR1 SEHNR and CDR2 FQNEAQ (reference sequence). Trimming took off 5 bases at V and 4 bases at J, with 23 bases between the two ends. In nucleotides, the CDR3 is TGTGCCAGCAGCCCACGACACGGGGCCCTAAGGGGCACTGAAGCTTTCTTT. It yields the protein CASSPRHGALRGTEAFF.

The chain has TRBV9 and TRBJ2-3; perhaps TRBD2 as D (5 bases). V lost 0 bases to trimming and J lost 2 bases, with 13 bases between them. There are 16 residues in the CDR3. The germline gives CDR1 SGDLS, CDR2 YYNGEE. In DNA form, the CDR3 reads TGTGCCAGCAGCGTAGTGTACGGCGGGTCCACAGATACGCAGTATTTT. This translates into CASSVVYGGSTDTQYF. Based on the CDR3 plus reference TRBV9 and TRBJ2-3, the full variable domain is DSGVTQTPKHLITATGQRVTLRCSPRSGDLSVYWYQQSLDQGLQFLIQYYNGEERAKGNILERFSAQQFPDLHSELNLSSLELGDSALYFCASSVVYGGSTDTQYFGPGTRLTVL.

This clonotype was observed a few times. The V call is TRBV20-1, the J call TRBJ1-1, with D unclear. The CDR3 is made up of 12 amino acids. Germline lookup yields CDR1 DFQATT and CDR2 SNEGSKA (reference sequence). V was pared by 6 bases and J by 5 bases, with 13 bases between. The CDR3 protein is CSAKALWTEAFF. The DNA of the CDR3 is TGCAGTGCCAAAGCCCTGTGGACTGAAGCTTTCTTT.

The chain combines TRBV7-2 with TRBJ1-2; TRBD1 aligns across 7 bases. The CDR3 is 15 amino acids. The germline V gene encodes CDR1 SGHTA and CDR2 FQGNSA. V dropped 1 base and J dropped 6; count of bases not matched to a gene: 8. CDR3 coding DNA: TGTGCCAGCAGCTTAGAATCCTCCAGGGGGAATGGCTACACCTTC. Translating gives CASSLESSRGNGYTF. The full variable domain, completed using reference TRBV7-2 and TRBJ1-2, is GAGVSQSPSNKVTEKGKDVELRCDPISGHTALYWYRQSLGQGLEFLIYFQGNSAPDKSGLPSDRFSAERTGGSVSTLTIQRTQQEDSAVYLCASSLESSRGNGYTFGSGTRLTVV.

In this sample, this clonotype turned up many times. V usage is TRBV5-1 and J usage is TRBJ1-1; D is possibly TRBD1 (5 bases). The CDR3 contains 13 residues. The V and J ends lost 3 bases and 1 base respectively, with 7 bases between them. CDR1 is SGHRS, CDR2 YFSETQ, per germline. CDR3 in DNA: TGCGCCAGCAGCTATGGACAGAACACTGAAGCTTTCTTT. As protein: CASSYGQNTEAFF. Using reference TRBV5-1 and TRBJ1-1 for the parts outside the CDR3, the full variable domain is KAGVTQTPRYLIKTRGQQVTLSCSPISGHRSVSWYQQTPGQGLQFLFEYFSETQRNKGNFPGRFSGRQFSNSRSEMNVSTLELGDSALYLCASSYGQNTEAFFGQGTRLTVV.

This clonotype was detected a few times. In nucleotides, the CDR3 is TGTGCCAGCAGCTGGGGACAGGGCGAGGAGACCCAGTACTTC. Translated: CASSWGQGEETQYF. This chain connects TRBV7-9 to TRBJ2-5; 9 bases align to TRBD1. V gave up 4 bases and J gave up 5 bases; unmatched junction bases: 5. The CDR3 has 14 residues. From germline, CDR1 is SEHNR and CDR2 FQNEAQ (reference sequence).

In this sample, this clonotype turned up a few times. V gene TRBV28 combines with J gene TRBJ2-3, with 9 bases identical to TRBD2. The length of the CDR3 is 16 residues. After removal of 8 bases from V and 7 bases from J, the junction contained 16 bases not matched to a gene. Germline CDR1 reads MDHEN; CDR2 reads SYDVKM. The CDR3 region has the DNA TGTGCCAGCTCCCGCCCCCTAGCGGGGCCCGAAAATACGCAGTATTTT. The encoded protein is CASSRPLAGPENTQYF.

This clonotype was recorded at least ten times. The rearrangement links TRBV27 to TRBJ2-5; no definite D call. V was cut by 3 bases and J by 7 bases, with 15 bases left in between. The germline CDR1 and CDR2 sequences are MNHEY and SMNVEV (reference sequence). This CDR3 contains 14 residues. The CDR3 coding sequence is TGTGCCAGCAGTTTTGGGCGGTTTGCTGGGACCCAGTACTTC. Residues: CASSFGRFAGTQYF.

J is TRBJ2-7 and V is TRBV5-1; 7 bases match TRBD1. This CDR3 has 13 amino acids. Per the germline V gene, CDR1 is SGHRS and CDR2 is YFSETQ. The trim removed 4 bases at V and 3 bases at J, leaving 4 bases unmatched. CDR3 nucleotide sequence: TGCGCCAGCAGCCAGGACAGGAGCTACGAGCAGTACTTC. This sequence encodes CASSQDRSYEQYF.